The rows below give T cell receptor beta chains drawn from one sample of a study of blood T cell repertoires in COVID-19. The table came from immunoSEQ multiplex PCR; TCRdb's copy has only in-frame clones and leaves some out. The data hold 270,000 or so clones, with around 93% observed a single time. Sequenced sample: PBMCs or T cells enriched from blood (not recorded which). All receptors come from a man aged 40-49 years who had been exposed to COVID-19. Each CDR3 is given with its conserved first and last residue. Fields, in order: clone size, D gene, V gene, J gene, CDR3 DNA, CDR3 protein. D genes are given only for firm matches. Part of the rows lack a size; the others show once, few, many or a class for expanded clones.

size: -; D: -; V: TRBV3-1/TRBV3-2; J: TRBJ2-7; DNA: TGTGCCAGCAGCCGATCCCCGGGGGACTACGAGCAGTACTTC; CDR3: CASSRSPGDYEQYF
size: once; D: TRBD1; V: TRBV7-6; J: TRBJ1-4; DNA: TGTGCCAGCAGCTCTCGGGACAGGAGTGAAAAACTGTTTTTT; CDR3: CASSSRDRSEKLFF
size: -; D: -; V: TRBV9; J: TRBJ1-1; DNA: TGTGCCAGCAGCGGCCAACAGGGCGCGAACACTGAAGCTTTCTTT; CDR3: CASSGQQGANTEAFF
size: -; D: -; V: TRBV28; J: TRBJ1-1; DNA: TGTGCCAGCAGTCCGAACTTGAACACTGAAGCTTTCTTT; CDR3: CASSPNLNTEAFF
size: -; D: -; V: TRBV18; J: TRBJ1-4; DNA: TGTGCCAGTTCCCGGGATTCGGATGAAAAACTGTTTTTT; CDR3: CASSRDSDEKLFF
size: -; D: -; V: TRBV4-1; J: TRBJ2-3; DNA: TGCGCCAGCAGCCAAGATCCAGGGAACACAGATACGCAGTATTTT; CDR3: CASSQDPGNTDTQYF
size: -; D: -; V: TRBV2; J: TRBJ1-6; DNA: TGTGCCAGCAGTCAGGCTATTTATTCACCCCTCCACTTT; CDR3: CASSQAIYSPLHF
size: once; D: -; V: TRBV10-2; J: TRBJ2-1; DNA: TGCGCCAGCAGCGAAGTCAGAGGGGGCAATGAGCAGTTCTTC; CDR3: CASSEVRGGNEQFF
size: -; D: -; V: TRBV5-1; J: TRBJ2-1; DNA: TGCGCCAGCAGCCCAGTAGCCGGGAAAACAGACAATGAGCAGTTCTTC; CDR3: CASSPVAGKTDNEQFF
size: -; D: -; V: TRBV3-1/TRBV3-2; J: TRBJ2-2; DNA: TGTGCCAGCAGCCAAGAGGGGCAGGGTGGCTGCACCGGGGAGCTGTTTTTT; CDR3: CASSQEGQGGCTGELFF
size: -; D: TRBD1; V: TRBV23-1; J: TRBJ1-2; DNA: TGCGCCAGCAGTCAGCAGGGGGCGCGTATCTATGGCTACACCTTC; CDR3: CASSQQGARIYGYTF
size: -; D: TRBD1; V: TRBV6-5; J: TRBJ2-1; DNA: TGTGCCAGCACCACAGGGGCTTCCTACAATGAGCAGTTCTTC; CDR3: CASTTGASYNEQFF
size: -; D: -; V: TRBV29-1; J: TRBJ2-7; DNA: TGCAGCGTATGGTTCGGGACACCCGACGAGCAGTACTTC; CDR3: CSVWFGTPDEQYF
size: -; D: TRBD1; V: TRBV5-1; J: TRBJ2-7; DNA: TGCGCCAGCAGCGGGGGACAGGGGGCCTTCGAGCAGTACTTC; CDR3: CASSGGQGAFEQYF
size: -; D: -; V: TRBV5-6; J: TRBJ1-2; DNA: TGTGCCAGCAGCTTGGGCGACGACTCATATGGCTACACCTTC; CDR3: CASSLGDDSYGYTF
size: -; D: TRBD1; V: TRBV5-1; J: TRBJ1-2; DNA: TGCGCCAGCAGCACTTCCCCGACAGGGAACTATGGCTACACCTTC; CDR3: CASSTSPTGNYGYTF
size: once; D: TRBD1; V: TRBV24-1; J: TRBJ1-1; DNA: TGTGCCACCAGTGATTCGACAGGGGGCTCCTCAGAAGCTTTCTTT; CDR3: CATSDSTGGSSEAFF
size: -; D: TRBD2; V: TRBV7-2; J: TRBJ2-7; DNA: TGTGCCAGCAGCTTTAGCGGGAGGGCCTACGAGCAGTACTTC; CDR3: CASSFSGRAYEQYF
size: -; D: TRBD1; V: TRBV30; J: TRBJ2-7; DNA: TGTGCCTGGAGTTTAGGGACAGGCTCCTACGAGCAGTACTTC; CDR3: CAWSLGTGSYEQYF
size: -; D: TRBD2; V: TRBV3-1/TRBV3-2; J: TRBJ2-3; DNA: TGTGCCAGCAGCATTACAGCGGGGGGCTTCGGAGATACGCAGTATTTT; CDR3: CASSITAGGFGDTQYF
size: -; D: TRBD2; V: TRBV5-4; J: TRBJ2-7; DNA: TGTGCCAGCAGCCCGGGGGGTTACGAGCAGTACTTC; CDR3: CASSPGGYEQYF
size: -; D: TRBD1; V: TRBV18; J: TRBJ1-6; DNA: TGTGCCAGCTCACCAAGCAGGACAGGGAATAATTCACCCCTCCACTTT; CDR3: CASSPSRTGNNSPLHF
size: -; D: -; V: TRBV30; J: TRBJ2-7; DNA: TGTGCCTGGAGTGTCGGGGACTACGAGCAGTACTTC; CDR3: CAWSVGDYEQYF
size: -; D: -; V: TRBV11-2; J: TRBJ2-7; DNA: TGTGCCAGCAGCCCTATAGACAGTGTCTACGAGCAGTACTTC; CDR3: CASSPIDSVYEQYF
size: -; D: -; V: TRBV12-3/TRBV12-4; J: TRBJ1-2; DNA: TGTGCCAGCAGTCCATCATCAGTCTATGGCTACACCTTC; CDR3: CASSPSSVYGYTF
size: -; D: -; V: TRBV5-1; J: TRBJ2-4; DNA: TGCGCCAGCAGCTTGGGGACTTCTCGAGCCAAAAACATTCAGTACTTC; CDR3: CASSLGTSRAKNIQYF
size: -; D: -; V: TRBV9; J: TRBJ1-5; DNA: TGTGCCAGCAGCGCCGAGTCATATAGCAATCAGCCCCAGCATTTT; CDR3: CASSAESYSNQPQHF
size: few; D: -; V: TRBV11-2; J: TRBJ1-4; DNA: TGTGCCAGCAGCTTAGATTACCAGGAGGGAAAACTGTTTTTT; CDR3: CASSLDYQEGKLFF
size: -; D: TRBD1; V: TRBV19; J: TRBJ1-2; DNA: TGTGCCAGTAGAGAAACAGGGGGCTCAGGCCCTGGCTACACCTTC; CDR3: CASRETGGSGPGYTF
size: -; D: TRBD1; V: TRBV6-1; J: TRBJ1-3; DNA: TGTGCCAGCAGTGAAGTCGGAGAACAGGGGCGCTGGGGAAACACCATATATTTT; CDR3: CASSEVGEQGRWGNTIYF
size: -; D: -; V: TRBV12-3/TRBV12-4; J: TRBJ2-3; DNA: TGTGCCAGCAGTTTAGGGTCAGGTACGCAGTATTTT; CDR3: CASSLGSGTQYF
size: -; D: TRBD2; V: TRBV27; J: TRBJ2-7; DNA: TGTGCCAGCAGTTATCACCCCCTACTAGCGGGGGCGGGGAACGAGCAGTACTTC; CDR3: CASSYHPLLAGAGNEQYF
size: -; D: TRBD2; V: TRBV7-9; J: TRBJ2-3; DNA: TGTGCCAGCAGCCCCCGGACTAGCGGCATTATGGATACGCAGTATTTT; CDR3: CASSPRTSGIMDTQYF
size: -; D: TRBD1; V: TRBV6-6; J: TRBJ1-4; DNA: TGTGCCAGCAGAAGGGACAGGGATGAAAAACTGTTTTTT; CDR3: CASRRDRDEKLFF
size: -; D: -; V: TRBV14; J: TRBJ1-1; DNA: TGTGCCAGCAGCCAAGTTTTCGGGGGGGAAGCTTTCTTT; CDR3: CASSQVFGGEAFF
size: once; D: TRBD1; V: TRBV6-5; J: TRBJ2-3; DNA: TGTGCCAGCAGGCAGACAGGGGGCACAGATACGCAGTATTTT; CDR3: CASRQTGGTDTQYF
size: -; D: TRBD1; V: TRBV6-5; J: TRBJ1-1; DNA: TGTGCCAGCAGTTCCTCCGAGGGGGCCACTGAAGCTTTCTTT; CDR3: CASSSSEGATEAFF
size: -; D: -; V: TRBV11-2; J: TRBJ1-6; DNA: TGTGCCAGCAGCTTAGAGATCGGGGAAAATTCACCCCTCCACTTT; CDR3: CASSLEIGENSPLHF
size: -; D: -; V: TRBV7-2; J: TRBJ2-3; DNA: TGTGCCAGCAGCTCCTCGGGGACTTTCCCCACAGATACGCAGTATTTT; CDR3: CASSSSGTFPTDTQYF